The clone carrying this T cell receptor beta chain was counted at least ten times. Its matching antigen is unknown. These data are taken from a study of T-cell memory formation after mild COVID-19. CDR3 length: 12 residues. The V gene's germline CDR1 is SEHNR and CDR2 FQNEAQ (reference sequence). The V gene lost 2 bases and the J gene lost 8 bases, with 9 bases spanning the gap. General study points: Contracting CD8+ clones were enriched in EMRA, CD4+ mainly in CM and EM.

TCRdb re-analysed the 5' RACE reads in MiXCR, keeping a single row per CDR3 protein. Among 240,000 or so distinct CDR3 sequences listed, around 10% were seen once. The chain combines TRBV7-9 with TRBJ1-1, with D perhaps TRBD1 (6 bases). The sample taken for sequencing was PBMCs or a T cell subset sorted from them (not recorded which). The TCR originated in a man aged 18-30 years who had mild COVID-19 (a few samples of this study predate the infection). Cell type and time point are not known. CDR3 in amino acids: CASSLNRVEAFF. CDR3 nucleotides: TGTGCCAGCAGCTTAAACAGGGTAGAAGCTTTCTTT.